These 4 T cell receptor beta chains were all obtained from the same sample, sequenced in a study of blood T cell repertoires in COVID-19 (dated by TCRdb to 2020 to 2021). The library was built by means of the immunoSEQ multiplex PCR assay. This immuneACCESS table, as held by TCRdb, lists in-frame sequences with V and J called but not all clones. Of the missing ones, under half trace to an unresolved V gene in checked studies; the others have no known cause. The sample table holds about 320,000 clones, of which approximately 91% were seen once. Of the sample, almost 4% falls within the top ten clones. What was sequenced was PBMCs or T cells enriched from blood (not recorded which). Receptor source: a woman under 40 who had been exposed to COVID-19.

This clone was observed a few times. V is TRBV6-4 and J is TRBJ2-1, with 8 bases lining up with TRBD2. CDR1 is MRHNA, CDR2 SNTAGT, per germline. This CDR3 contains 14 residues. Trimming removed 10 bases from V and 0 bases from J; junction bases left unmatched: 5. The CDR3 DNA sequence: TGTGCCAAATTAGCGGGAAGCTCCTACAATGAGCAGTTCTTC. It translates to CAKLAGSSYNEQFF.

The chain employs TRBV2 and TRBJ2-7; TRBD1 matches 9 bases. J gave up 5 bases and V 4 bases, and 6 bases lay outside the gene matches. Germline values: CDR1 SNHLY, CDR2 FYNNEI. The CDR3 is made up of 14 amino acids. The CDR3 here is CASSVGTGINEQYF. In nucleotides, the CDR3 is TGTGCCAGCAGTGTTGGGACAGGGATCAACGAGCAGTACTTC.

The rearrangement joins TRBV5-6 to TRBJ2-7, with a weak D call TRBD1 (5 bases). The germline V and J ends were trimmed by 3 bases and 5 bases, with 15 bases remaining between them. The CDR3 is 14 residues long. Germline loops: CDR1 SGHDT, CDR2 YYEEEE. CDR3 residues: CASSYNQGFHEQYF. The DNA of the CDR3 is TGTGCCAGCAGCTATAACCAGGGCTTCCACGAGCAGTACTTC.

This clone was counted once. The chain uses TRBV6-5 and TRBJ1-3; D not resolved. V lost 6 bases to trimming and J lost 4 bases, with 16 bases between them. The CDR3 totals 15 residues. Germline CDR1 reads MNHEY; CDR2 reads SVGAGI. This chain's CDR3 is CASRPDLAGGNTIYF. The DNA of the CDR3 is TGTGCCAGCAGACCCGACCTAGCTGGGGGAAACACCATATATTTT.